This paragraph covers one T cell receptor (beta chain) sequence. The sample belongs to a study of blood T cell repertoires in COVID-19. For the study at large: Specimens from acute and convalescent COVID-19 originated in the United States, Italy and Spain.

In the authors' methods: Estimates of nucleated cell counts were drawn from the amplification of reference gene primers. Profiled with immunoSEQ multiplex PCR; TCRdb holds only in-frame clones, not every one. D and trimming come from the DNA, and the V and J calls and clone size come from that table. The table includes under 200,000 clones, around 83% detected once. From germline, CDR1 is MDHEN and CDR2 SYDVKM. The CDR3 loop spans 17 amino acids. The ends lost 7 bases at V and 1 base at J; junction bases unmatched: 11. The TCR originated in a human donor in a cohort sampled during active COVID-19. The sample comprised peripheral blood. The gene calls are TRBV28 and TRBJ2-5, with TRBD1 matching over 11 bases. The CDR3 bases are TGTGCCAGCATCAACATTCCGGGACAGGGGGGCCAAGAGACCCAGTACTTC. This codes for CASINIPGQGGQETQYF.